Below are 31 T cell receptor beta chains sequenced from a single sample in a study of naive and memory T cell subsets. An equimolar mix of two oligonucleotides served as the beta constant-region primer for TRBC1 and TRBC2. Four rounds of PCR amplified the ligated cDNA using nested alpha and beta constant-region primers plus SP2. One entry per CDR3 protein, called by TCRdb with MiXCR from the UMI-ligation and nested PCR reads. The data show around 110,000 distinct CDR3 sequences, with about 36% seen just once and approximately 0.9% held by the top ten. The sample comprised central memory CD4+ T cells from blood. These receptors came from a human donor in good health.

This clonotype was detected only a few times. V gene TRBV6-5 combines with J gene TRBJ2-4; TRBD1 or TRBD2 may be the D gene (5 bases each). Between the trimmed V and J ends, which lost 6 bases and 5 bases, there was a span of 11 bases. The CDR3 loop spans 13 amino acids. The germline V gene encodes CDR1 MNHEY and CDR2 SVGAGI. The DNA of the CDR3 is TGTGCCAGCAGACCCGGGACGGAAAACATTCAGTACTTC. Protein sequence: CASRPGTENIQYF.

This clonotype turned up a few times. J is TRBJ2-7 and V is TRBV28; D unclear. This CDR3 contains 14 residues. V was trimmed by 4 bases and J by 7 bases, leaving 17 bases between them. CDR1 is MDHEN and CDR2 is SYDVKM in the germline V gene. In DNA, the CDR3 is TGTGCCAGCAGTTCCCCGGGCTCGGTGGGAGAGCAGTACTTC. This translates into CASSSPGSVGEQYF.

This rearrangement joins TRBV5-1 to TRBJ2-1; 12 bases agree with TRBD2. The CDR3 consists of 15 residues. Per the germline V gene, CDR1 is SGHRS and CDR2 is YFSETQ. V shed 2 bases, J shed 6 bases, and the junction held 3 bases outside the gene matches. CDR3 in amino acids: CASSLASGRGNEQFF. The CDR3, as DNA: TGCGCCAGCAGCTTAGCTAGCGGGAGGGGCAATGAGCAGTTCTTC.

This clonotype occurred once. V usage is TRBV6-2 or TRBV6-3 and J usage is TRBJ2-1, with 11 bases fitting TRBD2. The CDR3 loop spans 16 amino acids. Germline V CDR1 and CDR2: MNHEY, SVGEGT. Trimming removed 6 bases from V and 3 bases from J; junction bases left unmatched: 7. CDR3 bases: TGTGCCAGCAGCCCCGCCGGGACTAGCGGCTACAATGAGCAGTTCTTC. It translates to CASSPAGTSGYNEQFF.

The V call is TRBV6-5, the J call TRBJ1-1; D ambiguous. CDR1 and CDR2 from the germline V gene are MNHEY and SVGAGI. The CDR3 is made up of 13 amino acids. V was pared by 7 bases and J by 6 bases, with 15 bases between. The CDR3 is CASNPGGRAEAFF. The CDR3 DNA sequence: TGTGCCAGCAACCCAGGTGGGAGGGCTGAAGCTTTCTTT.

The chain couples TRBV2 to TRBJ2-3; tentative D call: TRBD1 (5 bases). Deletions cut 10 bases from V and 2 bases from J, with 13 bases between. The length of the CDR3 is 13 residues. Per germline, CDR1 SNHLY and CDR2 FYNNEI. CDR3 nucleotide sequence: TGTGCCACCCAGGGATTTTTCACAGATACGCAGTATTTT. This encodes CATQGFFTDTQYF.

A few counts support this clonotype. This chain connects TRBV28 to TRBJ2-5; D gene unclear. Trimming stripped 6 bases from V and 7 bases from J, with 12 bases between. The CDR3 extends over 12 amino acids. In germline, CDR1 is MDHEN, CDR2 SYDVKM. The CDR3 region is CASRAALRTQYF. Written as DNA, the CDR3 is TGTGCCAGCAGGGCAGCTCTCAGGACCCAGTACTTC. Drawing the rest from reference TRBV28 and TRBJ2-5, the complete variable domain is DVKVTQSSRYLVKRTGEKVFLECVQDMDHENMFWYRQDPGLGLRLIYFSYDVKMKEKGDIPEGYSVSREKKERFSLILESASTNQTSMYLCASRAALRTQYFGPGTRLLVL.

This clonotype came up a few times. The rearrangement joins TRBV11-2 to TRBJ2-5, with D tentatively TRBD1 or TRBD2 (5 bases each). The V and J ends lost 4 bases and 5 bases respectively, with 23 bases between them. This CDR3 is built from 17 residues. Germline V gene sequence: CDR1 SGHAT, CDR2 FQNNGV. For the CDR3, the DNA is TGTGCCAGCAGCTCCCTAACCGGGACCGGGTTCGTGGAGACCCAGTACTTC. Its translation is CASSSLTGTGFVETQYF.

The chain combines TRBV28 with TRBJ2-7; 14 bases agree with TRBD2. This CDR3 has 16 amino acids. CDR1 is MDHEN and CDR2 is SYDVKM in the germline V gene. The V gene end was trimmed by 1 base and the J gene end by 4 bases; junction bases not matched to a gene: 3. The CDR3, as DNA: TGTGCCAGCAGTTTATTGGGGACTAGCGGGAGATACGAGCAGTACTTC. It codes for CASSLLGTSGRYEQYF. The full variable domain, in which reference TRBV28 and TRBJ2-7 provide the parts outside the CDR3, is DVKVTQSSRYLVKRTGEKVFLECVQDMDHENMFWYRQDPGLGLRLIYFSYDVKMKEKGDIPEGYSVSREKKERFSLILESASTNQTSMYLCASSLLGTSGRYEQYFGPGTRLTVT.

V is TRBV7-9 and J is TRBJ1-2, with D unresolved. CDR3 length: 16 residues. The ends were cut back, 5 bases at V and 11 bases at J, with 27 bases in the middle. CDR1 is SEHNR and CDR2 is FQNEAQ in the germline V gene (reference sequence). The DNA of the CDR3 is TGTGCCAGCAGCCCTCTTTACCCCGCTGAGAACAATCTATACACCTTC. Translated: CASSPLYPAENNLYTF. The full variable domain, its missing parts supplied by reference TRBV7-9 and TRBJ1-2, is DTGVSQNPRHKITKRGQNVTFRCDPISEHNRLYWYRQTLGQGPEFLTYFQNEAQLEKSRLLSDRFSAERPKGSFSTLEIQRTEQGDSAMYLCASSPLYPAENNLYTFGSGTRLTVV.

The J gene is TRBJ1-1, the V gene TRBV7-9; no firm D call. The CDR3 runs to 13 residues. V was shortened by 4 bases and J by 0 bases, with 6 bases between the two germline ends. Germline CDR1 is SEHNR and CDR2 is FQNEAQ (reference sequence). The CDR3 spells CASSSNMNTEAFF. CDR3 coding DNA: TGTGCCAGCAGCTCCAACATGAACACTGAAGCTTTCTTT.

This clonotype was found many times. The chain employs TRBV29-1 and TRBJ2-2; D is possibly TRBD1 (6 bases). Germline V lookup: CDR1 SQVTM, CDR2 ANQGSEA. V lost 6 bases and J lost 0, with 14 bases in between. CDR3 length equals 15 residues. The CDR3 region is CSVGQTSANTGELFF. The CDR3 region has the DNA TGCAGCGTCGGACAGACATCGGCGAACACCGGGGAGCTGTTTTTT.

The chain couples TRBV7-2 to TRBJ2-7; 9 nucleotides line up with TRBD1. The junction had 7 bases not matched to a gene; V was cut back by 1 base and J by 6 bases. CDR1 is SGHTA, CDR2 FQGNSA, per germline. The CDR3 loop spans 15 amino acids. CDR3 protein: CASSLDPGQGAEQYF. The CDR3 bases are TGTGCCAGCAGCTTAGACCCGGGACAGGGTGCCGAGCAGTACTTC.

The V call is TRBV7-2, the J call TRBJ1-1; D is unresolved. Germline V gives CDR1 SGHTA, CDR2 FQGNSA. This CDR3 is built from 13 residues. The V end was cut by 5 bases, the J end by 4 bases, with 11 bases between. Here the CDR3 DNA reads TGTGCCAGCAGCGCGTCCCCCGTCACTGAAGCTTTCTTT. This codes for CASSASPVTEAFF.

A few counts support this clonotype. The gene calls are TRBV25-1 and TRBJ2-7; D not resolved. CDR1 is MGHDK and CDR2 is SYGVNS in the germline V gene. The CDR3 runs to 14 residues. Trimming pared 7 bases from V and 6 bases from J, leaving 19 bases between. The DNA for the CDR3 is TGTGCCAGCAAAGGGCGCTCCCGGGCATCCGAGCAGTACTTC. Amino acid sequence: CASKGRSRASEQYF.

The V gene is TRBV19, the J gene TRBJ2-3; D is unresolved. Germline V lookup: CDR1 LNHDA, CDR2 SQIVND (reference sequence). This CDR3 has 13 amino acids. V lost 4 bases, J lost 0 bases, and 5 bases lay in between. The CDR3, as DNA: TGTGCCAGTAGTAAGCAGAGCACAGATACGCAGTATTTT. It codes for CASSKQSTDTQYF.

V and J are TRBV6-4 and TRBJ2-7; D remains unclear. Germline V gene lookup returns CDR1 MRHNA and CDR2 SNTAGT. This CDR3 contains 12 residues. Trimming took off 4 bases at V and 4 bases at J, with 8 bases between the two ends. The DNA for the CDR3 is TGTGCCAGCAGTGGCCGATCGTACGAGCAGTACTTC. Its translation is CASSGRSYEQYF.

This chain uses TRBV10-3 with TRBJ1-5; TRBD1 is a possible D gene (5 bases). V shed 3 bases and J shed 6 bases, with 15 bases lying between them. Germline V CDR1 and CDR2: ENHRY, SYGVKD. The CDR3 is 15 residues long. In DNA form, the CDR3 reads TGTGCCATCAGTGATTCAGGGCGGGGGGTTCAGCCCCAGCATTTT. Residues: CAISDSGRGVQPQHF.

There are a few counts of this clonotype. The V gene is TRBV6-1, the J gene TRBJ2-1, with 9 bases that match TRBD2. The CDR3 totals 19 residues. The ends lost 1 base at V and 6 bases at J; junction bases unmatched: 16. CDR1 MNHNS and CDR2 SASEGT come from the germline V gene. In nucleotides, the CDR3 is TGTGCCAGCAGTGAAGTACCCTATGGACTAGCGTCCTTGGGCAATGAGCAGTTCTTC. It codes for CASSEVPYGLASLGNEQFF.

The genes are TRBV11-3 and TRBJ2-3; 7 positions match TRBD1. Losses at the gene ends were 1 base for V and 1 base for J; bases not matched to a gene: 2. The CDR3 sequence is 15 residues long. CDR1 and CDR2 from the germline V gene are SGHNT and YENEEA. Written as DNA, the CDR3 is TGTGCCAGCAGCTTAGGGACAGGTCGCACAGATACGCAGTATTTT. Protein product: CASSLGTGRTDTQYF.

This clonotype was detected a few times. The chain recombines TRBV7-2 with TRBJ1-4; unclear D gene. V lost 1 base and J lost 8, with 11 bases in between. CDR1 and CDR2 (germline): SGHTA, FQGNSA. The CDR3 covers 14 residues. This CDR3 is CASSLGGGLEKLFF. As DNA, the CDR3 is TGTGCCAGCAGCTTAGGTGGCGGGTTAGAAAAACTGTTTTTT.

This clonotype was picked up a small number of times. J is TRBJ2-3 and V is TRBV6-5, with D possibly being TRBD1 (6 bases). Germline V gene data show CDR1 as MNHEY and CDR2 as SVGAGI. V lost 6 bases, J lost 6 bases, and 19 bases lay in between. This CDR3 region has 15 residues. The DNA of the CDR3 is TGTGCCAGCAGACTTAACCTGGGGGCTTTGGATACGCAGTATTTT. It is translated as CASRLNLGALDTQYF.

The gene calls are TRBV11-3 and TRBJ2-1; 11 bases map to TRBD2. CDR1 SGHNT and CDR2 YENEEA come from the germline V gene. The V gene end was trimmed by 2 bases and the J gene end by 6 bases; junction bases not matched to a gene: 3. The CDR3 contains 15 residues. CDR3 sequence (DNA): TGTGCCAGCAGCTTAAGACTAGCGGGACCCAATGAGCAGTTCTTC. It translates to CASSLRLAGPNEQFF. Drawing the rest from reference TRBV11-3 and TRBJ2-1, the complete variable domain is EAGVVQSPRYKIIEKKQPVAFWCNPISGHNTLYWYLQNLGQGPELLIRYENEEAVDDSQLPKDRFSAERLKGVDSTLKIQPAELGDSAVYLCASSLRLAGPNEQFFGPGTRLTVL.

This clonotype was found a few times. The chain is built from TRBV7-2 and TRBJ2-4; 8 bases fit TRBD2. This CDR3 spans 16 amino acids. The germline V gene encodes CDR1 SGHTA and CDR2 FQGNSA. After removal of 3 bases from V and 5 bases from J, the junction contained 9 bases not matched to a gene. Here the CDR3 reads CASSLLSGSPQNIQYF. CDR3 bases: TGTGCCAGCAGCTTGTTGAGCGGGAGCCCCCAAAACATTCAGTACTTC.

This clonotype was seen a handful of times. The rearrangement uses TRBV20-1 and TRBJ1-1, with D possibly being TRBD1 (5 bases). This CDR3 is built from 13 residues. Germline V lookup: CDR1 DFQATT, CDR2 SNEGSKA (reference sequence). Trimming took 3 bases from V and 5 from J, leaving 13 bases between them. DNA of the CDR3: TGCAGTGCTAGTTCGGGGGGATGGACTGAAGCTTTCTTT. As protein: CSASSGGWTEAFF.

This clonotype was picked up a small number of times. V usage is TRBV19 and J usage is TRBJ2-2; D tentatively fits TRBD1 or TRBD2 (5 bases each). Trimming left V 6 bases short and J 0 bases short, with 14 bases between. The CDR3 is made up of 16 amino acids. Germline CDR1 and CDR2: LNHDA and SQIVND (reference sequence). Written as DNA, the CDR3 is TGTGCCAGTAGCCTCTATGGGACCTCGAACACCGGGGAGCTGTTTTTT. As protein: CASSLYGTSNTGELFF.

The CDR3, as DNA: TGCAGCGTTGAAGCATCGCGGGGCAATGGCGGATGGGAGACCCAGTACTTC. It specifies CSVEASRGNGGWETQYF. This chain links TRBV29-1 with TRBJ2-5; perhaps TRBD2 as D (6 bases). This CDR3 region has 17 residues. The V end was cut by 1 base, the J end by 5 bases, with 23 bases between. Germline values: CDR1 SQVTM, CDR2 ANQGSEA.

This clonotype has more than one count but fewer than ten. The V gene is TRBV7-6, the J gene TRBJ2-7, with unresolved D. There are 11 residues in the CDR3. V shed 4 bases and J shed 5 bases, with 6 bases lying between them. CDR1 and CDR2 from the germline V gene are SGHVS and FNYEAQ. CDR3: CASSSNDEQYF. As DNA, the CDR3 is TGTGCCAGCAGCTCGAATGACGAGCAGTACTTC.

The chain is built from TRBV12-3 or TRBV12-4 and TRBJ2-1; unclear D gene. This CDR3 contains 16 residues. V was trimmed by 2 bases and J by 2 bases, leaving 13 bases between them. The DNA for the CDR3 is TGTGCCAGCAGTTTATGGAAGACGGTTACCTACAATGAGCAGTTCTTC. Its protein product is CASSLWKTVTYNEQFF.

The chain carries TRBV7-2 and TRBJ1-5; maybe TRBD1 (5 bases). The CDR3 is made up of 13 amino acids. Germline CDR1 and CDR2: SGHTA and FQGNSA. V was shortened by 6 bases and J by 7 bases, with 13 bases between the two germline ends. CDR3 in amino acids: CASSPQQAQPQHF. The CDR3 DNA sequence: TGTGCCAGCAGTCCCCAACAGGCACAGCCCCAGCATTTT.

The chain is built from TRBV18 and TRBJ2-5; possibly TRBD2 for D (5 bases). V lost 0 bases and J lost 5, with 10 bases in between. Germline V gene lookup returns CDR1 KGHSH and CDR2 LQKENI. CDR3 length equals 14 residues. CDR3 DNA: TGTGCCAGCTCACCACCACTGGAGGCGGAGACCCAGTACTTC. Protein: CASSPPLEAETQYF.